This passage covers 27 T cell receptor beta chains from one sample sequenced in a study of preoperative IRX-2 immunotherapy in early breast cancer (dated by TCRdb to between 2017 and 2020). The sample's treatment or condition label, in plain terms: preoperative locoregional IRX-2 cytokine immunotherapy. Libraries were built with the immunoSEQ multiplex PCR assay. TCRdb provides this immuneACCESS table in a form limited to in-frame rearrangements. Some clones are lacking; in checked studies, under half of them reflect an unresolved V gene, and why the rest are absent is not known. The sample table holds roughly 40,000 clones, of which 60% to 80% were seen once. Jointly, the top ten make up approximately 1% of the sample. The sequenced sample was tumor tissue, obtained after IRX-2 immunotherapy. These TCRs come from a human donor with breast cancer.

A word on this clone: Germline and junction disagree at one end, which may indicate a read error. Some base is ambiguous or went unread, and X replaces its residue. The rearrangement links TRBV9 to TRBJ2-1; D not certain. There are 14 residues in the CDR3. Germline V gene lookup returns CDR1 SGDLS and CDR2 YYNGEE. DNA for the CDR3: TGTGCCAGCAGCGTAGGGGTTAGTCGCAATGAGCRGTTCTTC. It is translated as CASSVGVSRNEXFF.

CDR3 region: CASGLGEMGETQYF. The CDR3 DNA sequence: TGTGCTAGTGGTTTGGGAGAGATGGGAGAGACCCAGTACTTC. The chain links TRBV12-5 to TRBJ2-5; no definite D call. CDR1 LGHNT and CDR2 FRNRAP come from the germline V gene. CDR3 length: 14 residues. The V end was cut by 1 base, the J end by 4 bases, with 10 bases between.

This clone has more than one count but fewer than ten. The junction differs from germline at one of its ends, possibly a read error. The J gene is TRBJ2-1, the V gene TRBV7-1; D is unresolved. TRBV7-1 is an ORF, with its function uncertain. The CDR3 contains 14 residues. Here the CDR3 DNA reads TGTGCCAACAGCTTAGATGGTCCTCACAATGAGCAGTTCTTC. The encoded protein is CANSLDGPHNEQFF.

On this clone: An end of the junction differs from the germline gene, which may be a read error. This chain links TRBV5-1 with TRBJ2-5; a weak D match, TRBD2 (6 bases). Germline V gene data show CDR1 as SGHRS and CDR2 as YFSETQ. CDR3 length: 15 residues. The CDR3: CTSRQTSGVGETQYF. CDR3 in DNA: TGCACCAGCAGGCAGACTAGTGGTGTTGGAGAGACCCAGTACTTC.

This clone was seen only once. This chain links TRBV10-2 with TRBJ2-7; TRBD2 might be the D (6 bases). V was shortened by 5 bases and J by 0 bases, with 8 bases between the two germline ends. The germline gives CDR1 WSHSY, CDR2 SAAADI. This CDR3 has 13 residues. Written as DNA, the CDR3 is TGCGCCAGCAGTAGCGGGCTCTCCTACGAGCAGTACTTC. Its translation: CASSSGLSYEQYF.

This chain links TRBV6-8 with TRBJ2-1; 7 bases line up with TRBD2. V shed 10 bases and J 8 bases; nucleotides not matched to a gene: 11. This CDR3 is 13 amino acids long. Germline V CDR1 and CDR2: MNHGY, SAAAGT. The CDR3 DNA reads as TGTGCCATCAAGGGGAGGGGTATGGATGAGCAGTTCTTC. It codes for CAIKGRGMDEQFF.

This clone was recorded only once. This rearrangement joins TRBV28 to TRBJ2-7, with 8 nucleotides matching TRBD2. CDR3 length: 15 residues. CDR1 MDHEN and CDR2 SYDVKM come from the germline V gene. Losses at the gene ends were 6 bases for V and 3 bases for J; bases not matched to a gene: 10. The CDR3: CASREGLGLFYEQYF. CDR3 DNA sequence: TGTGCCAGCAGAGAGGGACTAGGGTTATTCTACGAGCAGTACTTC. Drawing the rest from reference TRBV28 and TRBJ2-7, the complete variable domain is DVKVTQSSRYLVKRTGEKVFLECVQDMDHENMFWYRQDPGLGLRLIYFSYDVKMKEKGDIPEGYSVSREKKERFSLILESASTNQTSMYLCASREGLGLFYEQYFGPGTRLTVT.

The rearrangement joins TRBV18 to TRBJ2-1, with D tentatively TRBD2 (5 bases). V lost 6 bases to trimming and J lost 0 bases, with 12 bases between them. The CDR3 has 15 residues. CDR1 KGHSH and CDR2 LQKENI come from the germline V gene. The CDR3, as DNA: TGTGCCAGCTCGCTGACTATTAGCTCCTACAATGAGCAGTTCTTC. This encodes CASSLTISSYNEQFF. Complete variable domain (other parts from reference TRBV18 and TRBJ2-1): NAGVMQNPRHLVRRRGQEARLRCSPMKGHSHVYWYRQLPEEGLKFMVYLQKENIIDESGMPKERFSAEFPKEGPSILRIQQVVRGDSAAYFCASSLTISSYNEQFFGPGTRLTVL.

The chain is built from TRBV19 and TRBJ1-1; tentative D call: TRBD1 (6 bases). The CDR3 has 13 amino acids. Germline V gene data show CDR1 as LNHDA and CDR2 as SQIVND (reference sequence). Between the trimmed V and J ends, which lost 6 bases and 1 base, there was a span of 9 bases. In nucleotides, the CDR3 is TGTGCCAGTAGGGACAGCGCGAACACTGAAGCTTTCTTT. Its protein is CASRDSANTEAFF.

The chain employs TRBV15 and TRBJ2-2; 8 positions match TRBD1. This CDR3 is 21 amino acids long. Per the germline V gene, CDR1 is LNHNV and CDR2 is YYDKDF (reference sequence). V was clipped by 2 bases and J by 3 bases; unmatched bases: 20. The CDR3 nucleotides are TGTGCCACCAGCAGACCCGAAGAGTCCTCGGACAGGGCTCAAGACACCGGGGAGCTGTTTTTT. This sequence encodes CATSRPEESSDRAQDTGELFF.

The chain carries TRBV6-8 and TRBJ1-1; TRBD1 might be the D (5 bases). The CDR3 sequence is 14 residues long. The germline V gene encodes CDR1 MNHGY and CDR2 SAAAGT. Trimming removed 0 bases from V and 4 bases from J, with 9 bases in between. Here the CDR3 reads CASSYSGGGTEAFF. CDR3 sequence (DNA): TGTGCCAGCAGTTACTCGGGGGGAGGCACTGAAGCTTTCTTT.

The chain is built from TRBV10-2 and TRBJ1-3; 9 bases match TRBD1. The CDR3 covers 14 residues. V shed 4 bases, J shed 5 bases, and the junction held 3 bases outside the gene matches. Germline V lookup: CDR1 WSHSY, CDR2 SAAADI. The CDR3, as DNA: TGCGCCAGCAGTGCGGACAGGGGCCGAAACACCATATATTTT. Protein: CASSADRGRNTIYF.

The rearrangement joins TRBV18 to TRBJ1-6, with TRBD1 matching 9 bases. Trimming removed 2 bases from V and 11 bases from J; junction bases left unmatched: 10. This CDR3 has 16 residues. Germline assignment: CDR1 KGHSH and CDR2 LQKENI. The CDR3 region has the DNA TGTGCCAGCTCACCAGCACATGGGACAGGGACGCCACCCCTCCACTTT. This encodes CASSPAHGTGTPPLHF.

The chain carries TRBV28 and TRBJ2-7, with 8 bases fitting TRBD2. J was trimmed by 1 base and V by 2 bases; bases with no gene match: 1. Germline V gene lookup returns CDR1 MDHEN and CDR2 SYDVKM. This CDR3 is built from 14 residues. The CDR3 nucleotides read TGTGCCAGCAGTTTAGCGGGAGGTTCCTACGAGCAGTACTTC. It yields the protein CASSLAGGSYEQYF.

This clone was observed a single time. This sequence joins TRBV19 and TRBJ2-2; a weak D match, TRBD1 (6 bases). Germline CDR1 and CDR2: LNHDA and SQIVND (reference sequence). V was cut by 5 bases and J by 0 bases, with 10 bases left in between. CDR3 length equals 15 residues. Here the CDR3 DNA reads TGTGCCAGTAGTCCGGGACACACGAACACCGGGGAGCTGTTTTTT. Amino acid sequence: CASSPGHTNTGELFF. Drawing the rest from reference TRBV19 and TRBJ2-2, the complete variable domain is DGGITQSPKYLFRKEGQNVTLSCEQNLNHDAMYWYRQDPGQGLRLIYYSQIVNDFQKGDIAEGYSVSREKKESFPLTVTSAQKNPTAFYLCASSPGHTNTGELFFGEGSRLTVL.

V gene TRBV6-8 combines with J gene TRBJ1-4; D is ambiguous. Germline V gene data show CDR1 as MNHGY and CDR2 as SAAAGT. This CDR3 has 14 residues. V was cut by 6 bases and J by 0 bases, with 8 bases left in between. The CDR3 here is CASSLSATNEKLFF. The CDR3, as DNA: TGTGCCAGCAGCCTCAGCGCAACTAATGAAAAACTGTTTTTT.

The V gene is TRBV11-3, the J gene TRBJ2-1; 12 bases line up with TRBD2. CDR1 and CDR2 from the germline V gene are SGHNT and YENEEA. The CDR3 spans 18 residues. V gave up 3 bases and J gave up 6 bases; unmatched junction bases: 12. The CDR3 reads CASSLGRTSGVRGNEQFF. CDR3 nucleotides: TGTGCCAGCAGCTTGGGGCGGACTAGCGGGGTAAGAGGCAATGAGCAGTTCTTC.

The chain is built from TRBV14 and TRBJ2-3; D gene unclear. The CDR3 contains 13 residues. V was cut by 6 bases and J by 5 bases, with 12 bases left in between. Per the germline V gene, CDR1 is SGHDN and CDR2 is FVKESK. CDR3 nucleotides: TGTGCCAGCAGTCGAAGGATGGGAGATACGCAGTATTTT. Translating gives CASSRRMGDTQYF.

This clone came up a few times. The rearrangement uses TRBV6-8 and TRBJ1-2; D is perhaps TRBD1 (5 bases). The V gene lost 6 bases and the J gene lost 2 bases, with 19 bases spanning the gap. Germline values: CDR1 MNHGY, CDR2 SAAAGT. The CDR3 is 16 amino acids. The CDR3 loop is CASRKLPPGLNYGYTF. For the CDR3, the DNA is TGTGCCAGCAGAAAGTTACCTCCGGGACTCAACTATGGCTACACCTTC.

V gene TRBV4-1 combines with J gene TRBJ1-1, with D hard to call. The V and J ends lost 0 bases and 10 bases respectively, with 9 bases between them. Per germline, CDR1 MGHRA and CDR2 YSYEKL. CDR3 length: 12 residues. The CDR3 coding sequence is TGCGCCAGCAGCCAAGACGGAGAAGGAGCTTTCTTT. It yields the protein CASSQDGEGAFF.

The chain joins TRBV19 to TRBJ1-5; 10 bases line up with TRBD1. This CDR3 has 15 residues. The germline gives CDR1 LNHDA, CDR2 SQIVND (reference sequence). V dropped 3 bases and J dropped 5; count of bases not matched to a gene: 4. CDR3 amino acids: CASSMRDRGDQPQHF. The CDR3 DNA reads TGTGCCAGTAGTATGCGGGACAGGGGTGATCAGCCCCAGCATTTT. The full variable domain, rest sourced from reference TRBV19 and TRBJ1-5, is DGGITQSPKYLFRKEGQNVTLSCEQNLNHDAMYWYRQDPGQGLRLIYYSQIVNDFQKGDIAEGYSVSREKKESFPLTVTSAQKNPTAFYLCASSMRDRGDQPQHFGDGTRLSIL.

This clone was detected only once. The rearrangement uses TRBV25-1 and TRBJ2-7; maybe TRBD2 (6 bases). Germline CDR1 is MGHDK and CDR2 is SYGVNS. Between the trimmed V and J ends, which lost 0 bases and 0 bases, there was a span of 9 bases. There are 15 residues in the CDR3. The CDR3 loop reads CASSEYAGSSYEQYF. CDR3 nucleotide sequence: TGTGCCAGCAGTGAATACGCGGGGAGCTCCTACGAGCAGTACTTC.

This chain joins TRBV5-1 and TRBJ1-4; D may be TRBD1 (6 bases). There are 15 residues in the CDR3. CDR1 is SGHRS and CDR2 is YFSETQ in the germline V gene. Trimming shortened V by 4 bases and J by 3 bases, and 13 bases separated the two germline ends. The CDR3 nucleotides read TGCGCCAGCAGCGAGGGGGGGACGGCTAATGAAAAACTGTTTTTT. Translating gives CASSEGGTANEKLFF.

The genes are TRBV23-1 and TRBJ1-5, with D perhaps matching TRBD1 (5 bases). TRBV23-1 carries the ORF label, with uncertain function. The CDR3 contains 15 residues. The V gene lost 6 bases and the J gene lost 6 bases, with 18 bases spanning the gap. As DNA, the CDR3 is TGCGCCAGCAGCCAAGGACACCTTAGGGTTCAGCCCCAGCATTTT. Translating gives CASSQGHLRVQPQHF.

This clone was found a few times. The rearrangement joins TRBV6-8 to TRBJ2-1; 10 positions match TRBD2. Germline CDR1 MNHGY, CDR2 SAAAGT. Trimming cost V 7 bases and J 7 bases; bases outside gene matches: 10. This CDR3 has 15 residues. CDR3 DNA: TGTGCCAGCACGACCCTTCTAGCGGGAGTTAATGAGCAGTTCTTC. It translates to CASTTLLAGVNEQFF.

The gene calls are TRBV5-1 and TRBJ1-3; D call uncertain. Germline CDR1 SGHRS, CDR2 YFSETQ. Trimming took off 2 bases at V and 0 bases at J, with 6 bases between the two ends. The CDR3 totals 14 residues. The CDR3 DNA sequence: TGCGCCAGCAGCTTCTCAGACTCTGGAAACACCATATATTTT. Protein product: CASSFSDSGNTIYF. The entire variable domain, with the rest obtained from reference TRBV5-1 and TRBJ1-3, is as follows: KAGVTQTPRYLIKTRGQQVTLSCSPISGHRSVSWYQQTPGQGLQFLFEYFSETQRNKGNFPGRFSGRQFSNSRSEMNVSTLELGDSALYLCASSFSDSGNTIYFGEGSWLTVV.

V and J are TRBV19 and TRBJ1-1, with TRBD1 matching 7 bases. V was pared by 3 bases and J by 5 bases, with 6 bases of the junction left unmatched. This CDR3 spans 14 amino acids. The germline gives CDR1 LNHDA, CDR2 SQIVND (reference sequence). The CDR3 DNA follows: TGTGCCAGTAGTATGATAGGGGGCAGGACTGAAGCTTTCTTT. Encoded protein: CASSMIGGRTEAFF.